Listed below are T cell receptor beta chains from one sample, sequenced in a study of OX40 agonist ivuxolimab in advanced cancers. Profiling relied on immunoSEQ multiplex PCR, and the TCRdb table lists in-frame clones only, not all of them. The data contain 65,000 to 80,000 clones, 70% to 90% of them singletons. This specimen was CD4+ or CD8+ T cells sorted from blood, taken in a trial of the OX40 agonist ivuxolimab. These receptors all stem from an adult with an advanced solid tumor such as melanoma, head and neck, liver or kidney cancer. Each CDR3 is given with its conserved first and last residue. Fields, in order: V gene, D gene, clone size, J gene, CDR3 protein, CDR3 DNA. D genes are given only for firm matches. A row's size may be missing; if present it is once, few, many or a size class.

v_call: TRBV28
d_call: TRBD1
clone_size: NA
j_call: TRBJ1-2
cdr3_aa: CASSSTVGTEINYGYTF
cdr3_nt: TGTGCCAGCAGTTCGACCGTCGGGACAGAGATTAACTATGGCTACACCTTC

v_call: TRBV18
d_call: NA
clone_size: NA
j_call: TRBJ2-5
cdr3_aa: CASSPGGVETQYF
cdr3_nt: TGTGCCAGCTCACCAGGGGGCGTAGAGACCCAGTACTTC

v_call: TRBV4-2
d_call: NA
clone_size: NA
j_call: TRBJ2-1
cdr3_aa: CASSQDSHDEQFF
cdr3_nt: TGTGCCAGCAGCCAAGATTCGCACGATGAGCAGTTCTTC

v_call: TRBV28
d_call: NA
clone_size: NA
j_call: TRBJ1-2
cdr3_aa: CASSLITGTGGYTF
cdr3_nt: TGTGCCAGCAGTTTAATTACAGGGACGGGCGGCTACACCTTC

v_call: TRBV6-5
d_call: NA
clone_size: NA
j_call: TRBJ2-7
cdr3_aa: CASSSHQLRQGGEQYF
cdr3_nt: TGTGCCAGCAGTTCCCATCAGCTCAGACAGGGAGGGGAGCAGTACTTC

v_call: TRBV25-1
d_call: TRBD1
clone_size: NA
j_call: TRBJ1-2
cdr3_aa: CASSEPGTGHYGYTF
cdr3_nt: TGTGCCAGCAGTGAACCCGGGACAGGCCACTATGGCTACACCTTC

v_call: TRBV6-1
d_call: TRBD2
clone_size: NA
j_call: TRBJ2-7
cdr3_aa: CASSLTSGSYEQYF
cdr3_nt: TGTGCCAGCAGTCTCACTAGCGGGAGCTACGAGCAGTACTTC

v_call: TRBV5-4
d_call: NA
clone_size: once
j_call: TRBJ2-2
cdr3_aa: CASSPGTSVPGELFF
cdr3_nt: TGTGCCAGCAGCCCCGGGACTTCAGTCCCCGGGGAGCTGTTTTTT

v_call: TRBV27
d_call: NA
clone_size: NA
j_call: TRBJ1-2
cdr3_aa: CASSPGHYGYTF
cdr3_nt: TGTGCCAGCAGTCCGGGACACTATGGCTACACCTTC

v_call: TRBV19
d_call: NA
clone_size: NA
j_call: TRBJ1-1
cdr3_aa: CASSIDRALGGAFF
cdr3_nt: TGTGCCAGTAGTATAGACCGGGCCCTCGGGGGAGCTTTCTTT

v_call: TRBV10-3
d_call: NA
clone_size: NA
j_call: TRBJ2-2
cdr3_aa: CAISEGLQTGELFF
cdr3_nt: TGTGCCATCAGTGAGGGGCTGCAAACCGGGGAGCTGTTTTTT

v_call: TRBV28
d_call: NA
clone_size: NA
j_call: TRBJ1-1
cdr3_aa: CASSSWGAKSEAFF
cdr3_nt: TGTGCCAGCAGTTCTTGGGGCGCGAAGTCTGAAGCTTTCTTT

v_call: TRBV13
d_call: TRBD2
clone_size: NA
j_call: TRBJ2-7
cdr3_aa: CASSYRSGSTYEQYF
cdr3_nt: TGTGCCAGCAGCTATCGTAGCGGGAGTACCTACGAGCAGTACTTC

v_call: TRBV6-6
d_call: TRBD1
clone_size: NA
j_call: TRBJ2-1
cdr3_aa: CASSYQGDEQFF
cdr3_nt: TGTGCCAGCAGTTACCAGGGGGATGAGCAGTTCTTC

v_call: TRBV27
d_call: TRBD2
clone_size: NA
j_call: TRBJ2-7
cdr3_aa: CARTGTSGFYEQYF
cdr3_nt: TGTGCCAGAACCGGGACTAGCGGTTTCTACGAGCAGTACTTC

v_call: TRBV27
d_call: TRBD1
clone_size: NA
j_call: TRBJ1-1
cdr3_aa: CASSSVGQLAEAFF
cdr3_nt: TGTGCCAGCAGCTCTGTGGGACAGCTTGCTGAAGCTTTCTTT

v_call: TRBV27
d_call: TRBD2
clone_size: once
j_call: TRBJ2-2
cdr3_aa: CASSPLASGANTGELFF
cdr3_nt: TGTGCCAGCAGTCCCTTGGCTAGCGGAGCGAACACCGGGGAGCTGTTTTTT

v_call: TRBV28
d_call: NA
clone_size: NA
j_call: TRBJ2-7
cdr3_aa: CASGISGSDYEQYF
cdr3_nt: TGTGCCAGCGGGATTTCCGGGTCCGATTACGAGCAGTACTTC

v_call: TRBV5-1
d_call: NA
clone_size: NA
j_call: TRBJ2-3
cdr3_aa: CASSLVGGDTQYF
cdr3_nt: TGCGCCAGCAGCTTGGTGGGGGGAGATACGCAGTATTTT

v_call: TRBV4-1
d_call: NA
clone_size: NA
j_call: TRBJ1-2
cdr3_aa: CASSQDKGNYGYTF
cdr3_nt: TGCGCCAGCAGCCAAGATAAGGGGAACTATGGCTACACCTTC

v_call: TRBV10-3
d_call: TRBD2
clone_size: once
j_call: TRBJ2-1
cdr3_aa: CAISEGLVVYEQFF
cdr3_nt: TGTGCCATCAGTGAGGGACTAGTGGTCTATGAGCAGTTCTTC

v_call: TRBV6-1
d_call: NA
clone_size: few
j_call: TRBJ2-6
cdr3_aa: CASSESAGVSGANVLTF
cdr3_nt: TGTGCCAGCAGTGAATCGGCAGGGGTATCTGGGGCCAACGTCCTGACTTTC